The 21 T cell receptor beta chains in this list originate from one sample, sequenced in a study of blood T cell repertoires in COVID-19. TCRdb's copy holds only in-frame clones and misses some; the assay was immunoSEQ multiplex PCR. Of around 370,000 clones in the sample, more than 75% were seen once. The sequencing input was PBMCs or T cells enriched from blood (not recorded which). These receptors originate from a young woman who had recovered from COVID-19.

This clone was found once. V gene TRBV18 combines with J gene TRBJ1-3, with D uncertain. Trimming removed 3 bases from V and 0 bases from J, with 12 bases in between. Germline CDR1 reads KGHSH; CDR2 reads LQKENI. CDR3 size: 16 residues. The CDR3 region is CASSPSEEDSGNTIYF. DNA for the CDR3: TGTGCCAGCTCACCCTCTGAGGAGGACTCTGGAAACACCATATATTTT.

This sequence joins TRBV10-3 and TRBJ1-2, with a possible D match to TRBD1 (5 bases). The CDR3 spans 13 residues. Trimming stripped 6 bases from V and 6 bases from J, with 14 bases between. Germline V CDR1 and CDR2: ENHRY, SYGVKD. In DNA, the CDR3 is TGTGCCATCAGCCCCAGGGAAGGTAATGGCTACACCTTC. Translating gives CAISPREGNGYTF.

This CDR3 is CASSQGLAGAGELFF. CDR3 nucleotide sequence: TGCGCCAGCAGCCAAGGGCTAGCGGGGGCCGGGGAGCTGTTTTTT. The chain has TRBV5-1 and TRBJ2-2; TRBD2 matches 10 bases. V was clipped by 4 bases and J by 6 bases; unmatched bases: 6. The V gene's germline CDR1 is SGHRS and CDR2 YFSETQ. This CDR3 contains 15 residues.

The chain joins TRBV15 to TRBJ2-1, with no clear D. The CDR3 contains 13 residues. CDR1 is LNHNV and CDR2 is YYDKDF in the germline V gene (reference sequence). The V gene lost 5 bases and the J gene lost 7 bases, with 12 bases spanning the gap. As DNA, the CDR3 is TGTGCCACCAGCCTAGACCGAGCGAATGAGCAGTTCTTC. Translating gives CATSLDRANEQFF.

In DNA, the CDR3 is TGTGCCAGCAGCTTAGGTGGCAGGGCCTACTATGGCTACACCTTC. Its translation is CASSLGGRAYYGYTF. This chain uses TRBV11-2 with TRBJ1-2; possibly TRBD1 for D (5 bases). The germline V and J ends were trimmed by 1 base and 3 bases, with 12 bases remaining between them. Germline V gives CDR1 SGHAT, CDR2 FQNNGV. The CDR3 runs to 15 residues.

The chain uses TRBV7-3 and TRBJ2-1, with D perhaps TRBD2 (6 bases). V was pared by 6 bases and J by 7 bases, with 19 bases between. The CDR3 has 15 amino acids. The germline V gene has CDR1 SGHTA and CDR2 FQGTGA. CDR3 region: CASSHHGGSSNEQFF. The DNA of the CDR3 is TGTGCCAGCAGTCATCATGGGGGGTCTAGTAATGAGCAGTTCTTC.

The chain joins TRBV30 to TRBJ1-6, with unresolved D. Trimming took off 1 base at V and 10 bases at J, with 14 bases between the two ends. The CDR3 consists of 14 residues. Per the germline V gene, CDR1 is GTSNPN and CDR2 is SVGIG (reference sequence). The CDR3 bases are TGTGCCTGGAGTGATGGGGTTTCGGGATCACCCCTCCACTTT. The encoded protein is CAWSDGVSGSPLHF. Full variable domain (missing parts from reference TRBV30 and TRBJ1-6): SQTIHQWPATLVQPVGSPLSLECTVEGTSNPNLYWYRQAAGRGLQLLFYSVGIGQISSEVPQNLSASRPQDRQFILSSKKLLLSDSGFYLCAWSDGVSGSPLHFGNGTRLTVT.

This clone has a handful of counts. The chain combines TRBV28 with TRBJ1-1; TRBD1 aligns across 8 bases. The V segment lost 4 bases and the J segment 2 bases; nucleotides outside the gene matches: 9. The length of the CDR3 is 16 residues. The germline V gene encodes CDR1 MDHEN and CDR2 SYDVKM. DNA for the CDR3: TGTGCCAGCAGTTACCGGGACAGGATGAGAAACACTGAAGCTTTCTTT. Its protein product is CASSYRDRMRNTEAFF.

The CDR3 is CASSNGQGKETQYF. CDR3 bases: TGCGCCAGCAGTAACGGACAGGGAAAAGAGACCCAGTACTTC. This sequence joins TRBV5-1 and TRBJ2-5, with TRBD1 identical over 8 bases. The CDR3 has 14 amino acids. CDR1 is SGHRS and CDR2 is YFSETQ in the germline V gene. Unmatched junction bases numbered 6, after V lost 5 bases and J lost 3 bases. The full variable domain, completed using reference TRBV5-1 and TRBJ2-5, is KAGVTQTPRYLIKTRGQQVTLSCSPISGHRSVSWYQQTPGQGLQFLFEYFSETQRNKGNFPGRFSGRQFSNSRSEMNVSTLELGDSALYLCASSNGQGKETQYFGPGTRLLVL.

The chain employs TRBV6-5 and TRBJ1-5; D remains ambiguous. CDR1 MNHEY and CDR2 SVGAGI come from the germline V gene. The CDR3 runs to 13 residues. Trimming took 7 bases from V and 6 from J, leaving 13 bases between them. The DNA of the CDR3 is TGTGCCAGCATGCAGGTCTTAGGTCAGCCCCAGCATTTT. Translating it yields CASMQVLGQPQHF.

CDR3 residues: CASSPAGSDEQFF. For the CDR3, the DNA is TGTGCCAGCTCACCCGCCGGTAGTGATGAGCAGTTCTTC. The chain joins TRBV18 to TRBJ2-1; no clear D. Trimming pared 3 bases from V and 8 bases from J, leaving 11 bases between. In germline, CDR1 is KGHSH, CDR2 LQKENI. The CDR3 totals 13 residues.

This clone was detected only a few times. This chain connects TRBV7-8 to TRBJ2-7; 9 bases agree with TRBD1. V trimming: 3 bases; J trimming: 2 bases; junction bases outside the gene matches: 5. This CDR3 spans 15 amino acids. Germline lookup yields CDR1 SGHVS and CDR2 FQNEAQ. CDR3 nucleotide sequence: TGTGCCAGCAGCTTCGCGGGACAGGGTCCCTACGAGCAGTACTTC. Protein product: CASSFAGQGPYEQYF.

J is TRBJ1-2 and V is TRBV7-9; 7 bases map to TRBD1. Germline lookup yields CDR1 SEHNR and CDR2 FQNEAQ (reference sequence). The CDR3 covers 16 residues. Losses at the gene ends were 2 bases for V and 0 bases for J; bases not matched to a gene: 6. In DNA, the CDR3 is TGTGCCAGCAGCTTATTAGGGGGCGCGTCTAACTATGGCTACACCTTC. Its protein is CASSLLGGASNYGYTF.

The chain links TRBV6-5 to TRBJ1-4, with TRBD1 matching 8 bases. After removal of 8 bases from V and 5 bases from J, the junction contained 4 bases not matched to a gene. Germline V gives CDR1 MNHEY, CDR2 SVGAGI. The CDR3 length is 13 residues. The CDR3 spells CASGTGGNEKLFF. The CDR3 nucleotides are TGTGCCAGCGGAACAGGGGGAAATGAAAAACTGTTTTTT.

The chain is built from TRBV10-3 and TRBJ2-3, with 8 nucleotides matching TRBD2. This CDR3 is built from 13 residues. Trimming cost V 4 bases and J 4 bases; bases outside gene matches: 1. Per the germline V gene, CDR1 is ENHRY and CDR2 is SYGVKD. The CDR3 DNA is TGTGCCATCAGTGCCGGGGGGGCAGATACGCAGTATTTT. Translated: CAISAGGADTQYF.

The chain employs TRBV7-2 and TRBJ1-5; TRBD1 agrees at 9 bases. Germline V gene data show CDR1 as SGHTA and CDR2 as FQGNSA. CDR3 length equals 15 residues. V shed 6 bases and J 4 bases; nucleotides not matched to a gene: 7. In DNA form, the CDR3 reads TGTGCCAGCAGACAATCCGGGACAGGGAATCAGCCCCAGCATTTT. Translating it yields CASRQSGTGNQPQHF.

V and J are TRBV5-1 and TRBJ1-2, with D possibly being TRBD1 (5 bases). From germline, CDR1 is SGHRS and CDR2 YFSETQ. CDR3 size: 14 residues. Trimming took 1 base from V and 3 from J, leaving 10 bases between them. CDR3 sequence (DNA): TGCGCCAGCAGCTTGCACAGCAGGGACTATGGCTACACCTTC. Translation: CASSLHSRDYGYTF.

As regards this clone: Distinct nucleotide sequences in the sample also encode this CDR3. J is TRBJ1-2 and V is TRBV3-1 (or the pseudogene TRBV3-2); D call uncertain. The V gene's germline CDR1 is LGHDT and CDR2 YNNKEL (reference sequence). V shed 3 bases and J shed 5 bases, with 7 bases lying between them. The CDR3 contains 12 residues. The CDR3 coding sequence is TGTGCCAGCAGCCAGGGAGCATATGGCTACACCTTC. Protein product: CASSQGAYGYTF.

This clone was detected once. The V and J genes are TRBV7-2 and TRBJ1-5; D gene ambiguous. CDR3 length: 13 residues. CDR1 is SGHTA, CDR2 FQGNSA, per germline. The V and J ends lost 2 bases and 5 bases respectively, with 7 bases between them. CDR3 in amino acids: CASSLRSDQPQHF. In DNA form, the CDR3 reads TGTGCCAGCAGCTTAAGAAGCGATCAGCCCCAGCATTTT.

CDR3 in amino acids: CASSPLGGMETQYF. The DNA of the CDR3 is TGTGCCAGCTCACCGCTCGGTGGTATGGAGACCCAGTACTTC. This chain joins TRBV18 and TRBJ2-5; D gene uncertain. Germline CDR1 KGHSH, CDR2 LQKENI. V gave up 3 bases and J gave up 5 bases, with 13 bases separating them. The length of the CDR3 is 14 residues.

CDR3 nucleotides: TGCGCCAGCAGCTTGGGGCCAGGGGTTCACAATGAGCAGTTCTTC. Its translation: CASSLGPGVHNEQFF. J is TRBJ2-1 and V is TRBV5-1; D might be TRBD1 (6 bases). Trimming removed 0 bases from V and 5 bases from J, with 12 bases in between. Germline V gives CDR1 SGHRS, CDR2 YFSETQ. The CDR3 has 15 residues.